This TCR beta chain was retrieved from a study of T-cell reconstitution after alpha-beta-depleted transplantation in children. Overall study findings and caveats: After transplant, high TCRbeta diversity at day 60 in some patients arose from surviving recipient T cells and thymic progenitors. Expanded clones from the graft, numbering several hundred, reportedly supplied alpha-beta T cells about two months after transplant. Newly made T cells mostly supplied T-cell counts and diversity one year after transplant.

This sample's TCRbeta library carried unique molecular identifier barcodes. From the PCR reads, TCRdb called clonotypes with MiXCR, one entry per CDR3 protein. The sample lists 350,000 to 500,000 distinct CDR3 sequences; roughly 43% were seen once. About this clonotype itself: Its antigen remains unidentified.

The TCR originated in a girl aged 2 to 9 with aplastic anemia, due to receive a stem cell transplant. Sample: PBMCs, taken before TCRalphabeta/CD19-depleted stem cell transplant.

Written as DNA, the CDR3 is TGTGCCTGGAATAAGGGAATGGGTGGAAACACCATATATTTT. As protein: CAWNKGMGGNTIYF. The gene calls are TRBV30 and TRBJ1-3; D is unclear. This CDR3 has 14 amino acids. Trimming cost V 4 bases and J 3 bases, with 13 bases left between them. Germline loops: CDR1 GTSNPN, CDR2 SVGIG (reference sequence).